These T cell receptor beta chains were read from a single sample in a study of Ad26.COV2.S vaccination and SARS-CoV-2 variants. Sequencing used immunoSEQ multiplex PCR; TCRdb keeps in-frame clones, though not all of them. The sample yields 300,000 to 350,000 clones, around 89% seen once. Here the sequenced sample was peripheral blood, taken in a trial of Ad26.COV2.S vaccine versus placebo. The receptor set was obtained from a person aged 18-65 years who received the Ad26.COV2.S COVID-19 vaccine or a placebo. CDR3s include the opening cysteine and the closing phenylalanine or tryptophan. Fields, in order: J gene, V gene, clone size, D gene, CDR3 protein, CDR3 DNA. A D gene is named only where the DNA matches it firmly. Clone size is shown for a subset of rows, as once, few, many or a class of expanded clone.

TRBJ2-7,TRBV5-5,-,TRBD2,CASIPGLASYEQYF,TGTGCCAGCATTCCGGGACTAGCTTCCTACGAGCAGTACTTC
TRBJ1-2,TRBV18,-,TRBD1,CASSPSGEGAYVGYTF,TGTGCCAGCTCACCTTCGGGAGAGGGGGCTTATGTTGGCTACACCTTC
TRBJ1-3,TRBV5-3,-,-,CARSLQGAGNLAGNTIYF,TGTGCCAGAAGCCTCCAGGGTGCGGGGAATTTAGCTGGAAACACCATATATTTT
TRBJ1-1,TRBV11-2,-,TRBD1,CASGQGMNTEAFF,TGTGCCAGCGGACAGGGGATGAACACTGAAGCTTTCTTT
TRBJ1-1,TRBV27,-,-,CASSNPNTEAFF,TGTGCCAGCAGTAACCCGAACACTGAAGCTTTCTTT
TRBJ2-6,TRBV15,-,-,CATSRDGLLQARSGANVLTF,TGTGCCACCAGCAGAGACGGGCTTCTACAGGCCCGCTCTGGGGCCAACGTCCTGACTTTC
TRBJ2-1,TRBV28,-,-,CASSRDPEDEQFF,TGTGCCAGCAGTCGCGACCCAGAAGATGAGCAGTTCTTC
TRBJ1-1,TRBV5-1,-,-,CASSLASGAEAFF,TGCGCCAGCAGCTTGGCATCGGGCGCTGAAGCTTTCTTT
TRBJ2-2,TRBV9,-,-,CASSEPGELFF,TGTGCCAGCAGCGAACCCGGGGAGCTGTTTTTT
TRBJ2-1,TRBV5-1,-,-,CASSLGRGHRFF,TGCGCCAGCAGCTTGGGGCGGGGCCACCGATTCTTC
TRBJ2-7,TRBV10-3,-,-,CAIKAGKATYEQYF,TGTGCCATCAAGGCAGGAAAAGCCACCTACGAGCAGTACTTC
TRBJ2-7,TRBV2,-,-,CASRFDSSAHEQYF,TGTGCCAGCAGATTTGACTCCTCGGCCCACGAGCAGTACTTC
TRBJ2-3,TRBV10-2,-,-,CASRVGHPTDTQYF,TGCGCCAGCAGAGTTGGACACCCCACAGATACGCAGTATTTT
TRBJ2-3,TRBV6-2/TRBV6-3,-,-,CASSPEQGDGTDTQYF,TGTGCCAGCAGCCCAGAACAGGGAGACGGCACAGATACGCAGTATTTT
TRBJ1-5,TRBV19,-,-,CASSIVGSNQPQHF,TGTGCCAGTAGTATTGTGGGGAGCAATCAGCCCCAGCATTTT
TRBJ1-1,TRBV6-6,once,-,CASSSQLNTEAFF,TGTGCCAGCAGTTCTCAGTTGAACACTGAAGCTTTCTTT
TRBJ2-2,TRBV29-1,-,-,CSGRTASNTGELFF,TGCAGCGGGAGGACAGCCTCGAACACCGGGGAGCTGTTTTTT
TRBJ2-7,TRBV20-1,-,TRBD1,CSASSGTGNSYEQYF,TGCAGTGCTAGTTCCGGGACAGGGAACTCCTACGAGCAGTACTTC
TRBJ2-5,TRBV6-2/TRBV6-3,-,-,CASSFGQTSQETQYF,TGTGCCAGCAGTTTCGGCCAAACAAGTCAAGAGACCCAGTACTTC
TRBJ2-1,TRBV6-5,-,TRBD2,CASRLAGDNEQFF,TGTGCCAGCAGGCTAGCGGGGGACAATGAGCAGTTCTTC
TRBJ2-5,TRBV5-1,once,-,CASSPERGGETQYF,TGCGCCAGCAGCCCGGAAAGGGGGGGAGAGACCCAGTACTTC
TRBJ1-1,TRBV28,-,-,CASSLGQGTEAFF,TGTGCCAGCAGTTTGGGGCAAGGCACTGAAGCTTTCTTT
TRBJ2-3,TRBV24-1,once,-,CATSAGDTQYF,TGTGCCACCAGTGCGGGGGATACGCAGTATTTT
TRBJ1-5,TRBV28,-,-,CASRAPSGGPGNQPQHF,TGTGCCAGCAGAGCCCCTTCGGGAGGTCCGGGCAATCAGCCCCAGCATTTT
TRBJ1-1,TRBV6-1,-,-,CASSDAGNTEAFF,TGTGCCAGCAGTGATGCAGGGAACACTGAAGCTTTCTTT
TRBJ2-1,TRBV9,-,TRBD2,CASGGSSYNEQFF,TGTGCCAGCGGCGGGAGCTCCTACAATGAGCAGTTCTTC
TRBJ1-5,TRBV6-2/TRBV6-3,-,-,CASSYSTGTKYSNQPQHF,TGTGCCAGCAGTTACTCGACCGGGACAAAGTATAGCAATCAGCCCCAGCATTTT
TRBJ2-5,TRBV6-2/TRBV6-3,-,TRBD1,CASSHRGETQYF,TGTGCCAGCAGTCACAGGGGAGAGACCCAGTACTTC
TRBJ2-7,TRBV28,-,TRBD2,CASSNLSFTSRQREGLLYEQYF,TGTGCCAGCAGTAACCTTTCCTTTACGTCCCGCCAGCGGGAGGGCCTTTTGTACGAGCAGTACTTC
TRBJ1-2,TRBV14,-,-,CASSTGTPNGYTF,TGTGCCAGCAGCACCGGGACCCCGAATGGCTACACCTTC
TRBJ1-3,TRBV6-5,-,-,CASGSREAGNTIYF,TGTGCCAGCGGGAGCAGGGAGGCTGGAAACACCATATATTTT
TRBJ1-5,TRBV19,-,TRBD1,CASIEGQMNQPQHF,TGTGCCAGTATCGAGGGACAGATGAATCAGCCCCAGCATTTT
TRBJ2-5,TRBV5-1,few,-,CASSLGQYKETQYF,TGCGCCAGCAGCTTAGGACAGTATAAAGAGACCCAGTACTTC
TRBJ2-1,TRBV5-1,-,TRBD1,CASSWTGSYNEQFF,TGCGCCAGCAGCTGGACAGGATCCTACAATGAGCAGTTCTTC
TRBJ2-6,TRBV6-1,-,-,CASSEGSSGANVLTF,TGTGCCAGCAGTGAAGGTTCCTCTGGGGCCAACGTCCTGACTTTC
TRBJ2-5,TRBV2,-,-,CASRRGVGETQYF,TGTGCCAGCAGGAGGGGGGTTGGGGAGACCCAGTACTTC
TRBJ1-2,TRBV29-1,-,-,CSVEGPEYGYTF,TGCAGCGTTGAGGGGCCGGAGTATGGCTACACCTTC